The T cell receptor (beta chain) described here comes from a study of early T cells in non-severe SARS-CoV-2 infection. For the study at large: Sequencing used unsorted whole-blood bulk RNA, so chains lack pairing. General study points: Missing private and CD4 specificities, VDJdb matching favored anti-spike CD8 responses.

The germline CDR1 and CDR2 sequences are SGHRS and YFSETQ. The CDR3 is 11 amino acids. V lost 4 bases and J 8 bases, leaving 9 bases between the germline ends. This clonotype was seen only a few times. What it binds is unknown. Individually, cDNA molecules had unique molecular identifiers attached to them. TCRdb recomputed calls from the 5' RACE reads with MiXCR, one row per CDR3 protein. This sample has 60,000 to 65,000 distinct CDR3 sequences, with about 9.9% found just once. The sequence came from an adult who was a healthcare worker with PCR-confirmed SARS-CoV-2 infection or an uninfected control (not recorded which). The sample was whole blood. V is TRBV5-1 and J is TRBJ1-2; no reliable D call. This chain's CDR3 is CASSVNDGYTF. The DNA for the CDR3 is TGCGCCAGCAGCGTCAATGACGGCTACACCTTC.